This T cell receptor (beta chain) stems from a study of beta chain features in type 1 diabetes (dated by TCRdb to the late 2010s). Background on the whole study: Mean age, gender distribution, total cell number and subset yield did not differ between patients and healthy donors. The study compared TCRB repertoires of sorted circulating CD4+ T cell subsets between recently diagnosed type 1 diabetes patients and matched healthy donors. Regulatory and stem cell-like memory subsets were obtained from only 8 patients and roughly 8 healthy donors, while naive and central memory subsets were obtained from all 30 or so donors. A total of about 100 million sorted cells were examined across all samples, and RNA yield correlated strongly with the number of cells per subset.

In this sample, this clone turned up a few times. What this receptor recognizes is not known. Base qualities were left out, and no much larger clone turns up one base away. Each donor gave one peripheral blood draw, roughly 110 mL on average, collected into heparinised tubes. Naive, central memory, regulatory and stem cell-like memory CD4+ T cells were sorted on a BD FACSAria II using a panel including CD45RO, CCR7, CD25, CD127, CD95 and CD27. Purity was above 95% for every sorted population. Right away, PBMCs were isolated by Lymphoprep density gradient centrifugation and were stained directly, with no culture step. Samples were stained and sorted in pairs, with one healthy donor and one patient per experiment, so that batch effects were minimized. The High Capacity cDNA Reverse Transcription Kit was used to reverse transcribe all of the isolated RNA, meaning that expressed TCRB transcripts were what got sequenced. Deep immunoSEQ sequencing was applied to naive, central memory and regulatory T cell samples, giving an average of about 3.4 million total reads per sample. After sorted cells were lysed in RLT buffer, RNA was extracted with DNase-treated RNeasy Micro or Mini kits, with the choice depending on cell number. Each cell subset was processed separately to prevent cross-contamination, with patient and healthy donor samples processed together. TCRB sequences were amplified from cDNA with the immunoSEQ multiplex PCR, producing 87-bp fragments spanning the CDR3 region. The amplicons were sequenced using the Illumina HiSeq platform. As for the original processing: PCR bias was computationally corrected using synthetic template baselines, reads within Hamming distance 2 were collapsed, and singletons that could not be merged were discarded. By aligning reads against IMGT, V, D and J genes, CDR3 length, and insertions or deletions at six rearrangement sites were assigned. Within each subset, clonotype counts were normalized to sorted cell number, and only after that were true diversity and Gini coefficients computed with the tcR R package. Repertoire sharing was quantified using the overlap coefficient calculated on TCRB nucleotide sequences. As a proxy for the pre-selection repertoire, out-of-frame TCRB sequences from naive cells were analyzed. TCRdb stores this immuneACCESS table with in-frame sequences only. Part of the clones is absent; in the studies checked, under half of the shortfall reflects unresolved V genes, and no reason is known for the rest. V, J and clone size are those of that table, while D and trimming were read from the DNA. The sample contains some 900,000 clones, roughly a sixth of them found a single time. The ten largest make up 0.02% to 0.025% of the sample.

Germline trimming: 5 bases from V, 1 base from J; junction bases outside gene matches: 3. CDR1 and CDR2 (MNHEY, SVGAGI) derive from the germline V gene. The CDR3 measures 14 amino acids from cysteine to phenylalanine. The DNA shown is the 42-base CDR3, in frame from base 1. The paper's findings and limits, for the study overall: Naive, central memory and regulatory TCRB repertoires appeared to be more alike among patients than among healthy donors. PCR might favor shorter templates, but patient and control samples were amplified and corrected together, so any skew would affect both groups equally. Patients with type 1 diabetes made fewer insertions and deleted more nucleotides at VDJ recombination sites, implying thymic rearrangement abnormalities. Because the HLA sub-analyses included only small numbers of individuals, any influence of HLA type on TCRB rearrangement was left unresolved. Because cDNA was sequenced instead of genomic DNA, highly expressing activated cells could be over-represented, though the groups showed no difference in activation or CD3 levels. Type 1 diabetes patients showed a moderate but significant shortening of TCRB CDR3 length in all four CD4+ subsets.

Sequencing used naive CD4+ T cells from blood. What the cell subset or site label conveys for this sample: true naive CD4+ T cells. This TCR was recovered from a woman aged 18 to 35 in good health. The chain is assembled from TRBV6-5 and TRBJ2-7; TRBD1 aligns with 9 central bases. The DNA reads as follows: TGTGCCAGCAGTCGACAGGGGGAATCCTACGAGCAGTACTTC. Its translation is CASSRQGESYEQYF.